This TCR beta chain was sequenced in a study of blood T cell repertoires in COVID-19. Looking at the study overall: The analysed material was cDNA or gDNA that came from T cells, B-cell-depleted T cells, or PBMCs.

Only in-frame clones appear in the TCRdb table, and some are missing; sequencing was by immunoSEQ multiplex PCR. This sample has 130,000 to 150,000 clones, with 75% to 85% found just once. V shed 6 bases, J shed 1 base, and the junction held 10 bases outside the gene matches. Germline V gene sequence: CDR1 MNHEY, CDR2 SVGEGT. This CDR3 spans 16 amino acids. This chain connects TRBV6-2 or TRBV6-3 to TRBJ2-7, with 9 bases that match TRBD2. The clonotype was recovered from a man aged 60-69 years with active or convalescent COVID-19. The sequenced material came from peripheral blood. The CDR3 loop reads CASSDPKREASYEQYF. For the CDR3, the DNA is TGTGCCAGCAGCGATCCAAAGCGGGAGGCTTCCTACGAGCAGTACTTC.